These 15 T cell receptor beta chains share one sample of origin, sequenced in a study of metastatic and nonmetastatic thyroid tumors. TCRdb recomputed clones from the PCR reads via MiXCR. The sample holds about 17,000 clones, about 30% seen once. No treatment had been given to any patient before thyroid surgery. The source material was tumor tissue. Receptors originate from a female donor with papillary thyroid cancer or a benign thyroid nodule (not recorded which). Some clones in this sample may be carry-over from other donors' samples.

This chain links TRBV20-1 with TRBJ2-5; TRBD1 matches 8 bases. V dropped 3 bases and J dropped 1; count of bases not matched to a gene: 10. This CDR3 region has 16 residues. Per germline, CDR1 DFQATT and CDR2 SNEGSKA (reference sequence). The CDR3 loop is CSARSGTGQGQETQYF. In DNA form, the CDR3 reads TGCAGTGCTAGGTCCGGAACAGGACAGGGCCAAGAGACCCAGTACTTC.

The CDR3 loop is CASSYPGQGNTEAFF. CDR3 in DNA: TGTGCCAGCAGTTACCCCGGACAAGGGAACACTGAAGCTTTCTTT. The chain uses TRBV6-2 or TRBV6-3 and TRBJ1-1, with D perhaps matching TRBD1 (5 bases). The CDR3 consists of 15 residues. The germline V gene encodes CDR1 MNHEY and CDR2 SVGEGT. The V end lost 2 bases, the J end lost 1 base, and 11 bases lay between the germline ends.

The V gene is TRBV28, the J gene TRBJ2-1, with 9 bases identical to TRBD1. Losses at the gene ends were 8 bases for V and 4 bases for J; bases not matched to a gene: 3. Per the germline V gene, CDR1 is MDHEN and CDR2 is SYDVKM. The CDR3 is 13 amino acids. The CDR3, as DNA: TGTGCCAGCGGGACAGGGAGTTACAATGAGCAGTTCTTC. Translating it yields CASGTGSYNEQFF.

This chain links TRBV7-3 with TRBJ1-2; the D is unclear. The CDR3 runs 13 residues. The germline V and J ends were trimmed by 5 bases and 5 bases, with 12 bases remaining between them. Germline CDR1 and CDR2: SGHTA and FQGTGA. The CDR3 reads CASSPMAGYGYTF. CDR3 coding DNA: TGTGCCAGCAGCCCAATGGCGGGGTATGGCTACACCTTC. Based on the CDR3 plus reference TRBV7-3 and TRBJ1-2, the full variable domain is GAGVSQTPSNKVTEKGKYVELRCDPISGHTALYWYRQSLGQGPEFLIYFQGTGAADDSGLPNDRFFAVRPEGSVSTLKIQRTERGDSAVYLCASSPMAGYGYTFGSGTRLTVV.

This clone showed up just once. The chain links TRBV11-2 to TRBJ1-6; 7 nucleotides match TRBD1. After removal of 1 base from V and 6 bases from J, the junction contained 3 bases not matched to a gene. Germline CDR1 is SGHAT and CDR2 is FQNNGV. The CDR3 covers 15 residues. This chain's CDR3 is CASSLGTGFNSPLHF. The CDR3 DNA reads as TGTGCCAGCAGCTTAGGGACAGGATTTAATTCACCCCTCCACTTT.

This clone has a count of ten or more. J is TRBJ2-5 and V is TRBV20-1; D ambiguous. Germline assignment: CDR1 DFQATT and CDR2 SNEGSKA (reference sequence). This CDR3 has 11 amino acids. Trimming took 2 bases from V and 0 from J, leaving 1 base between them. CDR3 amino acids: CSARHQETQYF. DNA for the CDR3: TGCAGTGCTAGACACCAAGAGACCCAGTACTTC.

The rearrangement links TRBV6-1 to TRBJ1-2; 7 positions agree with TRBD1. V lost 1 base, J lost 5 bases, and 7 bases stayed unmatched. CDR3 length: 15 amino acids. The germline gives CDR1 MNHNS, CDR2 SASEGT. In DNA, the CDR3 is TGTGCCAGCAGTGAAGAGGGTAACAGGGGTTATGGCTACACCTTC. It specifies CASSEEGNRGYGYTF.

There are a few counts of this clone. This chain uses TRBV12-3 or TRBV12-4 with TRBJ2-7; TRBD2 aligns across 8 bases. V trimming: 6 bases; J trimming: 7 bases; junction bases outside the gene matches: 11. The CDR3 runs 14 residues. CDR3 in DNA: TGTGCCAGCAGGCCTTCGGGGGGGCGAGGGGAGCAGTACTTC. The encoded protein is CASRPSGGRGEQYF.

This clone was detected once. The rearrangement links TRBV4-1 to TRBJ1-4; D is unresolved. Germline CDR1 reads MGHRA; CDR2 reads YSYEKL. The CDR3 consists of 15 residues. V lost 4 bases and J lost 4, with 13 bases in between. The CDR3 DNA follows: TGCGCCAGCAGCCGAACACCGTCTATTAATGAAAAACTGTTTTTT. This codes for CASSRTPSINEKLFF.

The genes are TRBV20-1 and TRBJ2-2; D ambiguous. The CDR3 is 11 amino acids. Trimming took 4 bases from V and 7 from J, leaving 7 bases between them. Per germline, CDR1 DFQATT and CDR2 SNEGSKA (reference sequence). CDR3 sequence (DNA): TGCAGTGCTAAAGGGAACGGGGAGCTGTTTTTT. It is translated as CSAKGNGELFF.

The chain combines TRBV6-5 with TRBJ2-2; no clear D. The CDR3 loop spans 17 amino acids. The V gene lost 0 bases and the J gene lost 0 bases, with 11 bases spanning the gap. In germline, CDR1 is MNHEY, CDR2 SVGAGI. The CDR3 sequence: CASSYSRQPTNTGELFF. Written as DNA, the CDR3 is TGTGCCAGCAGTTACTCGAGGCAGCCTACGAACACCGGGGAGCTGTTTTTT.

This clone was recorded a few times. The chain combines TRBV6-1 with TRBJ2-2, with 9 bases that match TRBD2. Trimming at V came to 7 bases and at J to 1 base, leaving 1 base not matched to a gene. This CDR3 is 14 amino acids long. Germline assignment: CDR1 MNHNS and CDR2 SASEGT. CDR3 sequence: CASILAGNTGELFF. CDR3 sequence (DNA): TGTGCCAGCATACTAGCGGGGAACACCGGGGAGCTGTTTTTT.

This rearrangement joins TRBV4-2 to TRBJ1-6; 10 bases line up with TRBD1. Germline CDR1 reads LGHNA; CDR2 reads YNFKEQ. CDR3 length equals 17 residues. V trimming: 0 bases; J trimming: 10 bases; junction bases outside the gene matches: 9. CDR3 residues: CASSQDPWDRGLSPLHF. The CDR3 nucleotides read TGTGCCAGCAGCCAAGATCCATGGGACAGGGGATTATCACCCCTCCACTTT.

V is TRBV20-1 and J is TRBJ2-1; 7 nucleotides line up with TRBD2. The CDR3 length is 16 residues. Germline V lookup: CDR1 DFQATT, CDR2 SNEGSKA (reference sequence). Trimming at V came to 1 base and at J to 3 bases, leaving 9 bases not matched to a gene. CDR3 DNA sequence: TGCAGTGCTAGAGCGATAGCGGGCTCCCACTACAATGAGCAGTTCTTC. It encodes CSARAIAGSHYNEQFF.

This clone has more than one count but fewer than ten. The rearrangement links TRBV10-3 to TRBJ2-1, with D uncertain. V was trimmed by 1 base and J by 5 bases, leaving 9 bases between them. CDR3 length: 14 amino acids. Germline V lookup: CDR1 ENHRY, CDR2 SYGVKD. CDR3 loop: CAISEFGPNNEQFF. Here the CDR3 DNA reads TGTGCCATCAGTGAGTTCGGTCCAAACAATGAGCAGTTCTTC.